This TCR beta chain derives from a study of response to subunit inactivated influenza vaccine. General study points: Every seasonal influenza vaccination brings in few new T cells, the authors suggested.

One entry per CDR3 protein results from TCRdb running MiXCR on the RT-PCR reads. Among more than 450,000 distinct CDR3 sequences, approximately 7.1% were seen once, and the ten largest hold around 13%. V was shortened by 3 bases and J by 0 bases, with 13 bases between the two germline ends. CDR3 size: 15 residues. Germline V CDR1 and CDR2: DFQATT, SNEGSKA (reference sequence). The sample holds a few counts of this clonotype. The antigen remains unidentified. This chain links TRBV20-1 with TRBJ2-3; a possible D gene is TRBD2 (6 bases). This sequence originates from a man aged 45 to 70 who received an inactivated influenza vaccine. Here the sequenced sample was PBMCs from blood, taken roughly 24 months after vaccination. The CDR3 region has the DNA TGCAGTGCTAGCTCCGGAGGGCTTAGCACAGATACGCAGTATTTT. Protein: CSASSGGLSTDTQYF.